The TCR beta chain described here comes from a study of T cells in Graves' hyperthyroidism and ophthalmopathy. For the study at large: Peripheral blood was obtained at initial diagnosis, preceding any treatment. Study results and limitations: Most thyroid clonotypes expanded above 0.001 were also detected in blood. Classification by a 13 V-J model distinguished ophthalmopathy from stable hyperthyroidism.

The CDR3 spans 14 residues. V lost 2 bases and J lost 0, with 8 bases in between. CDR1 is LGHDT and CDR2 is YNNKEL in the germline V gene (reference sequence). The source material, RNA transcripts, was used to amplify TCR beta CDR3 regions. A first-round RT-PCR of the TCR CDR3 used the HTBI primer set. TCRdb re-derived calls from the multiplex PCR reads in MiXCR, one entry per CDR3 protein. The data hold approximately 640,000 distinct CDR3 sequences, with around 15% observed a single time. This clonotype occurred many times. As yet, its antigen is unknown. Those patients with uncontrolled infection, other autoimmune disease, pregnancy or lactation were excluded.

The receptor's source is a man in his forties or fifties with Graves' hyperthyroidism. What was sequenced was blood. The genes are TRBV3-1 and TRBJ2-7; TRBD1 is a possible D gene (5 bases). The chain's CDR3 is CASSQRDSSYEQYF. The CDR3, as DNA: TGTGCCAGCAGCCAACGTGACAGCTCCTACGAGCAGTACTTC.